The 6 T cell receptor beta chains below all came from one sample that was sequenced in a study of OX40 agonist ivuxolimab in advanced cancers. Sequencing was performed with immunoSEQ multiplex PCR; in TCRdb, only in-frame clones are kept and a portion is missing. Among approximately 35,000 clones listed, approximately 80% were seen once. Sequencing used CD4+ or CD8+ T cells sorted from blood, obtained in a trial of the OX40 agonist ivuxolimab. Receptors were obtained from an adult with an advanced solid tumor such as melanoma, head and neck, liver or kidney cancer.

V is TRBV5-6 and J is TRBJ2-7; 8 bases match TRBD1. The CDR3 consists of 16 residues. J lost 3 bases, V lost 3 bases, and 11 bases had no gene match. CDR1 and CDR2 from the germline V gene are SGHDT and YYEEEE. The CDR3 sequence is CASSSSGQVIIYEQYF. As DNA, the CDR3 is TGTGCCAGCAGCTCATCGGGACAGGTGATCATCTACGAGCAGTACTTC. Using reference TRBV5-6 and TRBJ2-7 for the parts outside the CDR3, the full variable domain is DAGVTQSPTHLIKTRGQQVTLRCSPKSGHDTVSWYQQALGQGPQFIFQYYEEEERQRGNFPDRFSGHQFPNYSSELNVNALLLGDSALYLCASSSSGQVIIYEQYFGPGTRLTVT.

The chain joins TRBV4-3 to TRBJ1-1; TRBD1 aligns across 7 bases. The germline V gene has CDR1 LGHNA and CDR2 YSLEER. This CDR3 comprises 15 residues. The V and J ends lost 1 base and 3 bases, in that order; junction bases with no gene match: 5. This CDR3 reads CASSQAYRGDTEAFF. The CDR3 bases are TGCGCCAGCAGCCAAGCCTACAGGGGCGACACTGAAGCTTTCTTT.

The CDR3 protein is CASSGGGTAQETQYF. The CDR3 region has the DNA TGTGCCAGCAGCGGGGGAGGGACAGCCCAAGAGACCCAGTACTTC. The chain has TRBV5-6 and TRBJ2-5; D may match TRBD1 or TRBD2 (7 bases each). Germline V lookup: CDR1 SGHDT, CDR2 YYEEEE. The CDR3 length is 15 residues. V gave up 4 bases and J gave up 1 base, with 14 bases separating them. Filled out from reference TRBV5-6 and TRBJ2-5, the complete variable domain reads DAGVTQSPTHLIKTRGQQVTLRCSPKSGHDTVSWYQQALGQGPQFIFQYYEEEERQRGNFPDRFSGHQFPNYSSELNVNALLLGDSALYLCASSGGGTAQETQYFGPGTRLLVL.

CDR3 DNA: TGTGCTAGTGGTGACCCCCCGACTACGAACACCGGGGAGCTGTTTTTT. It translates to CASGDPPTTNTGELFF. J is TRBJ2-2 and V is TRBV12-5; weak D call: TRBD2 (5 bases). Germline V CDR1 and CDR2: LGHNT, FRNRAP. The V end lost 5 bases, the J end lost 0 bases, and 13 bases lay between the germline ends. The CDR3 extends over 16 amino acids.

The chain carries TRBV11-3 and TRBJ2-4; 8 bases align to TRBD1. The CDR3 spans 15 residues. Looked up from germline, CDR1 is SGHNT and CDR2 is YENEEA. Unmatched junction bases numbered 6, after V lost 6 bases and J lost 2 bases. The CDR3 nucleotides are TGTGCCAGCAGTATACAGGGGGTGTCCAAAAACATTCAGTACTTC. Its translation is CASSIQGVSKNIQYF. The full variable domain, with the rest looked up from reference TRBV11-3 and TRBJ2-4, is EAGVVQSPRYKIIEKKQPVAFWCNPISGHNTLYWYLQNLGQGPELLIRYENEEAVDDSQLPKDRFSAERLKGVDSTLKIQPAELGDSAVYLCASSIQGVSKNIQYFGAGTRLSVL.

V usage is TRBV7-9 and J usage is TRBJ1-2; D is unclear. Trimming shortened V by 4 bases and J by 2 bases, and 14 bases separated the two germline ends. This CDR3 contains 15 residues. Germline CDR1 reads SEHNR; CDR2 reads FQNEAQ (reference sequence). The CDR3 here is CASSSIGRRNYGYTF. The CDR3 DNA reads TGTGCCAGCAGCTCAATTGGGCGCAGGAACTATGGCTACACCTTC.